This T cell receptor beta chain was sequenced for a study of T cells in localized non-small cell lung cancer. This clone was seen just once. What it binds is unknown. TCRdb's copy holds only in-frame clones and misses some; the assay was immunoSEQ multiplex PCR. The sample carries 35,000 to 45,000 clones, roughly nine tenths recorded once. The ends lost 3 bases at V and 5 bases at J; junction bases unmatched: 4. Germline assignment: CDR1 SGHAT and CDR2 FQNNGV. CDR3 length equals 15 residues. General study results and limits: One tumor region alone was sequenced, and heterogeneity therefore remains possible. Adjacent lung exhibited a median of about 57 among the 100 most abundant tumor clones. Measurement of T cell clonality placed uninvolved adjacent lung highest, above the level in tumor.

Sequenced material: peripheral blood, taken before any cancer treatment. The gene calls are TRBV11-2 and TRBJ2-2, with 9 nucleotides matching TRBD1. This sequence originates from a female donor over 55 with stage I lung adenocarcinoma. CDR3 amino acids: CASSLSQGATGELFF. The DNA of the CDR3 is TGTGCCAGCAGCTTGTCACAGGGGGCTACCGGGGAGCTGTTTTTT.